In this sample, the clone carrying this TCR beta chain turned up once. The assay was immunoSEQ multiplex PCR, and TCRdb's table has in-frame clones only and misses some. The repertoire consists of 350,000 to 550,000 clones, with about 85% occurring once and the leading ten covering roughly 2%. The age range of participants was roughly 18 to 90 years, with residence in about two dozen US areas. The CDR3 has 17 residues. This entry belongs to a study of blood T cell repertoires in COVID-19. The receptor's source is a woman between 18 and 29 years old with acute COVID-19. Sample: PBMCs or T cells enriched from blood (not recorded which). The V and J genes are TRBV21-1 and TRBJ2-2; the table's D call, TRBD1, was not checked against the DNA. TRBV21-1 is a pseudogene. CDR3: CASSKPTAGEGTGELFF. CDR3 nucleotides: TGTGCCAGCAGCAAACCGACGGCAGGGGAAGGCACCGGGGAGCTGTTTTTT.